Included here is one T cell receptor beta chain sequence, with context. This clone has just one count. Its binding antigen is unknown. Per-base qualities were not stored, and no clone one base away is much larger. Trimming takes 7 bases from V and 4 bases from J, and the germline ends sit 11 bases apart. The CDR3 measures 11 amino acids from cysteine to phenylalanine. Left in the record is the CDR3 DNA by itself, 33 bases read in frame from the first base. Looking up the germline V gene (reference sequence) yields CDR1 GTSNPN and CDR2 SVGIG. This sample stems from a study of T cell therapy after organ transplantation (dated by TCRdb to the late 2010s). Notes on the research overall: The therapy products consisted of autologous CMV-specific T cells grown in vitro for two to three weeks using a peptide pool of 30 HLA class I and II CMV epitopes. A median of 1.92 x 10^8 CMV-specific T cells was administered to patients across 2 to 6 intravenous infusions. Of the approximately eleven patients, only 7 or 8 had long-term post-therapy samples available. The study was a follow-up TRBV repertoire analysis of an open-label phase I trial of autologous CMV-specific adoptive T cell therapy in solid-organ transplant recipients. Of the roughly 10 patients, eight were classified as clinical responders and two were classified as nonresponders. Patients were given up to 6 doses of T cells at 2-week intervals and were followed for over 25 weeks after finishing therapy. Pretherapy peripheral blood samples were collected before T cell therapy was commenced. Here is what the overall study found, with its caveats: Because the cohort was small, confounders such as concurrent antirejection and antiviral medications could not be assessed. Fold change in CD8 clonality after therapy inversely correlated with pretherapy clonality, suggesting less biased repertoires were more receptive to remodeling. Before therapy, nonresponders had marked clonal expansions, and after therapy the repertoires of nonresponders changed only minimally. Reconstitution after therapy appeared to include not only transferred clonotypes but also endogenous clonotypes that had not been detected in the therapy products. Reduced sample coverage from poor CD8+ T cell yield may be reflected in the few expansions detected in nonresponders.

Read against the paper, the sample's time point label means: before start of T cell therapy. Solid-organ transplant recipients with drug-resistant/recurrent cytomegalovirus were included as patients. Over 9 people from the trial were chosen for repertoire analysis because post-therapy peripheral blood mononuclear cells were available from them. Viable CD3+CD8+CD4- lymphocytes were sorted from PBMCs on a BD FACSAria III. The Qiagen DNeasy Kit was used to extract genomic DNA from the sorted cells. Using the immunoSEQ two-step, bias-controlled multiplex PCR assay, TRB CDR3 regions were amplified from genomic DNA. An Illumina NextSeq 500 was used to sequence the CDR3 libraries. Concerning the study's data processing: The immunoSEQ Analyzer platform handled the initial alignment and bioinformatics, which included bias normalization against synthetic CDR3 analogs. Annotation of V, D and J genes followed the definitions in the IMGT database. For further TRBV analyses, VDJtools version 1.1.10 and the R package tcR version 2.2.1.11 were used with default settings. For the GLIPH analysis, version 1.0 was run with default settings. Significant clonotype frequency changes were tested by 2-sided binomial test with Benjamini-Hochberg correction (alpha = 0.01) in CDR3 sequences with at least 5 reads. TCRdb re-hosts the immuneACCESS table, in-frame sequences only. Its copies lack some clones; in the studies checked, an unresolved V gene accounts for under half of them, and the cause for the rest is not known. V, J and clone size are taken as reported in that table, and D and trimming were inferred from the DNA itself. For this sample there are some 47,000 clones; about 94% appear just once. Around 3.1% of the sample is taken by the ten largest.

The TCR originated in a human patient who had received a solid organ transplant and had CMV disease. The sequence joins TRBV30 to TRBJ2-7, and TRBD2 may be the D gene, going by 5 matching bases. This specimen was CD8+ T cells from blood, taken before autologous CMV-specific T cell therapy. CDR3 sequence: CASGVGYEQYF. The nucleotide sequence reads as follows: TGTGCCTCCGGGGTGGGTTACGAGCAGTACTTC.